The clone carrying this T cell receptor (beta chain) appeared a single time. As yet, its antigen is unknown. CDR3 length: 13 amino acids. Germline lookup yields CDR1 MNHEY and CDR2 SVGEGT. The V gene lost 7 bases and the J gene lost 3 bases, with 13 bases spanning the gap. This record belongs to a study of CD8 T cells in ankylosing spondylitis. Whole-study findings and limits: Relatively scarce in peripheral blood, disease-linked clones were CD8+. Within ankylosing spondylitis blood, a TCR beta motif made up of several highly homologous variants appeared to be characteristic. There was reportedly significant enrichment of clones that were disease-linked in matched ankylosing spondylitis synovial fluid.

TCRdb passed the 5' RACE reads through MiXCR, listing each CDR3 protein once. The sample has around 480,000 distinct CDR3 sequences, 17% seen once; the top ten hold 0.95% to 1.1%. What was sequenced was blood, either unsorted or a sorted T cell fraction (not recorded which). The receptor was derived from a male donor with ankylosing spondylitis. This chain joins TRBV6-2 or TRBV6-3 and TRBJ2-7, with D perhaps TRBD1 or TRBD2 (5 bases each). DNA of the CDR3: TGTGCCAGCACCTTGGGACGCATCTACGAGCAGTACTTC. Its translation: CASTLGRIYEQYF.